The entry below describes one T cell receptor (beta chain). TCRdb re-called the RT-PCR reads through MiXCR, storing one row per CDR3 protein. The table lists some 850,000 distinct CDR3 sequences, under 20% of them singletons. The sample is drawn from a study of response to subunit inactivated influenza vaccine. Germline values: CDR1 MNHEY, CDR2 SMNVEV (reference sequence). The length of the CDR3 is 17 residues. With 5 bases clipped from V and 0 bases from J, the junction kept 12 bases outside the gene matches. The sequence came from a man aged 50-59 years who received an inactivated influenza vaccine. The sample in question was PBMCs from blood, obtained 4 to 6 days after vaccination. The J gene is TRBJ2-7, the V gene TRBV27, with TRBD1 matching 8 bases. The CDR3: CASSPLDRGTSSYEQYF. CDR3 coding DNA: TGTGCCAGCAGTCCACTCGACAGGGGAACGAGCTCCTACGAGCAGTACTTC.